What follows are 25 T cell receptor beta chains derived from one specimen sequenced in a study of OX40 agonist ivuxolimab in advanced cancers. Here immunoSEQ multiplex PCR was the method, and the copy in TCRdb shows in-frame clones only, minus some. This table has roughly 38,000 clones, approximately 90% appearing once. Sequencing used CD4+ or CD8+ T cells sorted from blood, obtained in a trial of the OX40 agonist ivuxolimab. The receptors shown here come from an adult with an advanced solid tumor such as melanoma, head and neck, liver or kidney cancer.

This rearrangement joins TRBV28 to TRBJ1-1; TRBD1 might be the D (5 bases). The germline gives CDR1 MDHEN, CDR2 SYDVKM. The CDR3 runs 14 residues. V was trimmed by 6 bases and J by 0 bases, leaving 11 bases between them. The CDR3 spells CASRSPGMNTEAFF. CDR3 bases: TGTGCCAGCAGATCTCCAGGGATGAACACTGAAGCTTTCTTT.

This chain joins TRBV29-1 and TRBJ2-7; no clear D gene. Germline V CDR1 and CDR2: SQVTM, ANQGSEA. Trimming stripped 5 bases from V and 7 bases from J, with 9 bases between. CDR3 length: 10 residues. CDR3 coding DNA: TGCAGCGTTCTTGTCGGGGAGCAGTACTTC. Amino acids: CSVLVGEQYF.

In its sample, this clone was seen many times. The V call is TRBV30, the J call TRBJ1-5; no clear D. The CDR3 contains 15 residues. Germline lookup yields CDR1 GTSNPN and CDR2 SVGIG (reference sequence). Trimming removed 0 bases from V and 3 bases from J, with 12 bases in between. For the CDR3, the DNA is TGTGCCTGGAGTGTAAAGGGCCTGTACAATCAGCCCCAGCATTTT. This codes for CAWSVKGLYNQPQHF.

V is TRBV29-1 and J is TRBJ2-1; 15 positions agree with TRBD2. J was trimmed by 8 bases and V by 8 bases; bases with no gene match: 10. Germline lookup yields CDR1 SQVTM and CDR2 ANQGSEA. The CDR3 runs to 15 residues. The CDR3 DNA sequence: TGCAGCTTCGGACTAGCGGGGGGGCTCTTGGATGAGCAGTTCTTC. Its translation is CSFGLAGGLLDEQFF.

For this clone: The same CDR3 can be traced to other DNA sequences in this sample. V usage is TRBV11-2 and J usage is TRBJ2-5; no clear D. Trimming left V 5 bases short and J 1 base short, with 2 bases between. Germline CDR1 SGHAT, CDR2 FQNNGV. The CDR3 covers 11 residues. For the CDR3, the DNA is TGTGCCAGCAGCCCCCAAGAGACCCAGTACTTC. Translation: CASSPQETQYF.

This chain joins TRBV7-9 and TRBJ2-1; TRBD1 aligns across 10 bases. V lost 2 bases to trimming and J lost 8 bases; unmatched junction nucleotides: 15. Germline CDR1 reads SEHNR; CDR2 reads FQNEAQ (reference sequence). CDR3 length equals 18 residues. The CDR3: CASSLYAGGDRGMDEQFF. CDR3 bases: TGTGCCAGCAGCTTATATGCCGGGGGGGACAGGGGCATGGATGAGCAGTTCTTC.

The chain employs TRBV29-1 and TRBJ2-5; 7 nucleotides match TRBD2. V shed 4 bases and J 4 bases; nucleotides not matched to a gene: 6. Germline CDR1 reads SQVTM; CDR2 reads ANQGSEA. This CDR3 spans 13 amino acids. The CDR3 DNA is TGCAGCGTTGGGGAGGGATCGGTAGAGACCCAGTACTTC. The encoded protein is CSVGEGSVETQYF.

V and J are TRBV5-1 and TRBJ1-3; D is perhaps TRBD1 (6 bases). V lost 3 bases to trimming and J lost 3 bases, with 16 bases between them. This CDR3 comprises 16 residues. Germline lookup yields CDR1 SGHRS and CDR2 YFSETQ. The CDR3 DNA is TGCGCCAGCAGCTCACAGGGAAGGGGATATGGAAACACCATATATTTT. This encodes CASSSQGRGYGNTIYF.

The V gene is TRBV5-1, the J gene TRBJ2-3; 15 positions match TRBD2. The V gene's germline CDR1 is SGHRS and CDR2 YFSETQ. V was clipped by 3 bases and J by 2 bases; unmatched bases: 10. The CDR3 is 19 residues long. The CDR3 reads CASSWAGTSGRIHTDTQYF. For the CDR3, the DNA is TGCGCCAGCAGCTGGGCCGGGACTAGCGGGAGGATCCACACAGATACGCAGTATTTT. The full variable domain, in which reference TRBV5-1 and TRBJ2-3 provide the parts outside the CDR3, is KAGVTQTPRYLIKTRGQQVTLSCSPISGHRSVSWYQQTPGQGLQFLFEYFSETQRNKGNFPGRFSGRQFSNSRSEMNVSTLELGDSALYLCASSWAGTSGRIHTDTQYFGPGTRLTVL.

The chain employs TRBV28 and TRBJ1-2; 8 positions agree with TRBD1. After removal of 4 bases from V and 7 bases from J, the junction contained 11 bases not matched to a gene. CDR3 length: 15 residues. Germline assignment: CDR1 MDHEN and CDR2 SYDVKM. The CDR3 DNA is TGTGCCAGCAGTTCTACACAGGGGGACATCTCTGGCTACACCTTC. This encodes CASSSTQGDISGYTF.

The genes are TRBV5-1 and TRBJ2-1, with 7 bases matching TRBD1. The CDR3 extends over 14 amino acids. Looked up from germline, CDR1 is SGHRS and CDR2 is YFSETQ. V was clipped by 4 bases and J by 8 bases; unmatched bases: 9. The CDR3 reads CASSQGQSSDEQFF. In nucleotides, the CDR3 is TGCGCCAGCAGCCAGGGACAGAGTAGCGATGAGCAGTTCTTC.

There are a few counts of this clone. The V call is TRBV13, the J call TRBJ1-1, with a possible D match to TRBD1 (5 bases). The CDR3 loop spans 12 amino acids. Germline V lookup: CDR1 PRHDT, CDR2 FYEKMQ (reference sequence). V shed 11 bases and J shed 5 bases, with 15 bases lying between them. This chain's CDR3 is CASELGGTEAFF. The CDR3 DNA reads TGTGCCTCCGAGCTGGGGGGGACTGAAGCTTTCTTT.

V gene TRBV14 combines with J gene TRBJ1-1; D possibly corresponds to TRBD1 (5 bases). CDR1 and CDR2 (germline): SGHDN, FVKESK. V lost 6 bases to trimming and J lost 0 bases, with 8 bases between them. CDR3 length: 13 amino acids. CDR3 sequence reads: CASRQTVNTEAFF. The DNA of the CDR3 is TGTGCCAGCAGGCAGACAGTGAACACTGAAGCTTTCTTT.

This clone was seen a few times. This chain uses TRBV5-6 with TRBJ2-7; a possible D gene is TRBD1 (6 bases). Germline V gene data show CDR1 as SGHDT and CDR2 as YYEEEE. V gave up 4 bases and J gave up 3 bases, with 14 bases separating them. The CDR3 has 14 residues. The DNA for the CDR3 is TGTGCCAGCAGCGGAACAGGGCGCGACTACGAGCAGTACTTC. Translating it yields CASSGTGRDYEQYF.

The chain recombines TRBV5-4 with TRBJ2-7; D is ambiguous. Germline CDR1 and CDR2: SGHNT and YYREEE (reference sequence). V was cut by 0 bases and J by 5 bases, with 9 bases left in between. The CDR3 covers 13 residues. DNA of the CDR3: TGTGCCAGCAGCTTGGATTTGGGAAACGAGCAGTACTTC. It translates to CASSLDLGNEQYF.

V gene TRBV11-2 combines with J gene TRBJ2-7; possibly TRBD1 for D (5 bases). Germline V gene lookup returns CDR1 SGHAT and CDR2 FQNNGV. Trimming took 5 bases from V and 3 from J, leaving 14 bases between them. CDR3 length: 14 residues. The DNA of the CDR3 is TGTGCCAGCAGCCGTCTGGGGCAGGACTACGAGCAGTACTTC. It codes for CASSRLGQDYEQYF.

V gene TRBV7-6 combines with J gene TRBJ2-5, with 9 bases fitting TRBD1. The CDR3 totals 15 residues. J gave up 5 bases and V 7 bases, and 11 bases lay outside the gene matches. Germline V CDR1 and CDR2: SGHVS, FNYEAQ. CDR3: CASIPNRGRRETQYF. The CDR3, as DNA: TGTGCCAGCATCCCGAACAGGGGGCGTAGGGAGACCCAGTACTTC.

V usage is TRBV19 and J usage is TRBJ2-2, with D perhaps TRBD2 (5 bases). The V gene lost 5 bases and the J gene lost 3 bases, with 10 bases spanning the gap. This CDR3 is built from 14 residues. Looked up from germline, CDR1 is LNHDA and CDR2 is SQIVND (reference sequence). The DNA of the CDR3 is TGTGCCAGTAGTGGGAGCGAATACACCGGGGAGCTGTTTTTT. Residues: CASSGSEYTGELFF.

The V gene is TRBV11-2, the J gene TRBJ2-7; no clear D gene. The V and J ends lost 0 bases and 3 bases respectively, with 3 bases between them. Germline V gene lookup returns CDR1 SGHAT and CDR2 FQNNGV. The length of the CDR3 is 12 residues. CDR3 amino acids: CASSLDSYEQYF. The CDR3 region has the DNA TGTGCCAGCAGCTTAGATAGCTACGAGCAGTACTTC. Using reference TRBV11-2 and TRBJ2-7 for the parts outside the CDR3, the full variable domain is EAGVAQSPRYKIIEKRQSVAFWCNPISGHATLYWYQQILGQGPKLLIQFQNNGVVDDSQLPKDRFSAERLKGVDSTLKIQPAKLEDSAVYLCASSLDSYEQYFGPGTRLTVT.

V and J are TRBV21-1 and TRBJ1-5; TRBD1, the table's D call, was not compared with the DNA. TRBV21-1 is a listed pseudogene. The length of the CDR3 is 13 residues. CDR3 in DNA: TGTGCCAGTTTCCTGGGCTTTAGTCAGCCCCAGCATTTT. Its protein product is CASFLGFSQPQHF.

This sequence joins TRBV27 and TRBJ2-1; TRBD1 matches 11 bases. Unmatched junction bases numbered 6, after V lost 4 bases and J lost 4 bases. Germline V lookup: CDR1 MNHEY, CDR2 SMNVEV (reference sequence). This CDR3 has 16 residues. The CDR3 DNA reads TGTGCCAGCAGTTCCGCCGGGACAGGGGGGTACAATGAGCAGTTCTTC. Translation gives CASSSAGTGGYNEQFF.

The table lists this clone with a count of one. The CDR3 loop reads CASSGESTQYF. The DNA of the CDR3 is TGTGCCAGCAGCGGCGAGAGCACGCAGTATTTT. The V call is TRBV9, the J call TRBJ2-3; no clear D gene. Germline V gene sequence: CDR1 SGDLS, CDR2 YYNGEE. Trimming took off 3 bases at V and 9 bases at J, with 8 bases between the two ends. The CDR3 is 11 amino acids.

The chain links TRBV2 to TRBJ2-2; possible D gene TRBD1, 5 bases. Between the trimmed V and J ends, which lost 3 bases and 1 base, there was a span of 6 bases. Germline V CDR1 and CDR2: SNHLY, FYNNEI. This CDR3 has 14 amino acids. CDR3 sequence reads: CASSDRENTGELFF. CDR3 bases: TGTGCCAGCAGTGACAGGGAGAACACCGGGGAGCTGTTTTTT.

The gene calls are TRBV28 and TRBJ1-1; the D gene is possibly TRBD1 (6 bases). Trimming removed 2 bases at V and 2 bases at J, with 18 bases between. This CDR3 has 17 residues. The germline V gene has CDR1 MDHEN and CDR2 SYDVKM. The CDR3 DNA follows: TGTGCCAGCAGTTTAACCGGACAGCCGAATCCTAACACTGAAGCTTTCTTT. This encodes CASSLTGQPNPNTEAFF.

The chain links TRBV4-2 to TRBJ1-4; D may be TRBD1 (6 bases). CDR3 length: 15 amino acids. The V gene's germline CDR1 is LGHNA and CDR2 YNFKEQ. Trimming stripped 0 bases from V and 7 bases from J, with 12 bases between. The CDR3 bases are TGTGCCAGCAGCCAAGAGGGGGCTAGGGGTGAAAAACTGTTTTTT. Translation gives CASSQEGARGEKLFF.